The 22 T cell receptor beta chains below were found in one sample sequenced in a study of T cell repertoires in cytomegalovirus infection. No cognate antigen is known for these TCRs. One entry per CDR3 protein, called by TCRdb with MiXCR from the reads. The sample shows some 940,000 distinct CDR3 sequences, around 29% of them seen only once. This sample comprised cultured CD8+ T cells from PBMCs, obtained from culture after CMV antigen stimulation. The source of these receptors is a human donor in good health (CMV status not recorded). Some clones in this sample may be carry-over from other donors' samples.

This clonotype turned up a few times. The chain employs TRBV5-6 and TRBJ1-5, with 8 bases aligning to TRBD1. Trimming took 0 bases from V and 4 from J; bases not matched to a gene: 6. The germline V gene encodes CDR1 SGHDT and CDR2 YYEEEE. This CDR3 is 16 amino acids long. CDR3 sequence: CASSLVAGGRNQPQHF. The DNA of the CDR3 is TGTGCCAGCAGCTTGGTAGCAGGGGGCAGGAATCAGCCCCAGCATTTT.

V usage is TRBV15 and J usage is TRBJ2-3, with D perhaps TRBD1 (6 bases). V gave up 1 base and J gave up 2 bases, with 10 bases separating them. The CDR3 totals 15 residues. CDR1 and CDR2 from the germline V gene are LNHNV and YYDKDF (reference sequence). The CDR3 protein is CATSRGRGLTDTQYF. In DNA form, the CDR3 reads TGTGCCACCAGCAGAGGCAGGGGCCTCACAGATACGCAGTATTTT.

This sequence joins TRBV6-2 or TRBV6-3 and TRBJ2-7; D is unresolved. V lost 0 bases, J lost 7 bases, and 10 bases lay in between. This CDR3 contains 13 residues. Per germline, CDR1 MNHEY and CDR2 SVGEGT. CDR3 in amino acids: CASSYSLIWEQYV. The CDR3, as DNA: TGTGCCAGCAGTTACTCGCTCATTTGGGAGCAGTACGTC.

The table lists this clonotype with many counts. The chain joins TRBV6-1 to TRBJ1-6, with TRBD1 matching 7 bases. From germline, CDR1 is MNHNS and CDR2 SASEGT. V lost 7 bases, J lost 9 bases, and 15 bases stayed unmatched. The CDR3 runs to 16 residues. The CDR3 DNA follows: TGTGCCAGCATCGGCAGGGGGTTGGCGTATGGTTCACCCCTCCACTTT. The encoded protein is CASIGRGLAYGSPLHF.

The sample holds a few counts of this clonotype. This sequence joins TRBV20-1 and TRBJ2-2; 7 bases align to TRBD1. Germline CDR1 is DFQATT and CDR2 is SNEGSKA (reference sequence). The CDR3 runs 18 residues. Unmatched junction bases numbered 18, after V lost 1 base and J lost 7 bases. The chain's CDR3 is CSARVSRTGHLGDGELFF. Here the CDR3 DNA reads TGCAGTGCTAGAGTATCGCGGACAGGCCATCTAGGGGACGGGGAGCTGTTTTTT.

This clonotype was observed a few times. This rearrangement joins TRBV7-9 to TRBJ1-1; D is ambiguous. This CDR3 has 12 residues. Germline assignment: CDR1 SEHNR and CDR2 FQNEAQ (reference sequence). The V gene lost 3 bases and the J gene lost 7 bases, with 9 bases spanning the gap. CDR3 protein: CASSFSGIEAFF. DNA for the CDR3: TGTGCCAGCAGCTTTAGTGGGATTGAAGCTTTCTTT.

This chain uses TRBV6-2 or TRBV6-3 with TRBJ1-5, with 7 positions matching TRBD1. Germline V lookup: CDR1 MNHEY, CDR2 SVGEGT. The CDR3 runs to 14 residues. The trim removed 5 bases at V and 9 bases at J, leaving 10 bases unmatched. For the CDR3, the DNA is TGTGCCAGCAGTCCCGGACAGGACCTAGGGCCCCAGCATTTT. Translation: CASSPGQDLGPQHF.

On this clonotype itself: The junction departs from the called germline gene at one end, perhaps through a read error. This chain's CDR3 is CASSLGGRLDSYTF. CDR3 coding DNA: TGTGCCAGCAGCTTAGGGGGGAGGCTGGATAGCTATACCTTC. V and J are TRBV7-9 and TRBJ1-2; weak D call: TRBD1 (5 bases). The CDR3 is 14 residues long. Per germline, CDR1 SEHNR and CDR2 FQNEAQ (reference sequence). Together with reference TRBV7-9 and TRBJ1-2, the CDR3 gives the full variable domain: DTGVSQNPRHKITKRGQNVTFRCDPISEHNRLYWYRQTLGQGPEFLTYFQNEAQLEKSRLLSDRFSAERPKGSFSTLEIQRTEQGDSAMYLCASSLGGRLDSYTFGSGTRLTVV.

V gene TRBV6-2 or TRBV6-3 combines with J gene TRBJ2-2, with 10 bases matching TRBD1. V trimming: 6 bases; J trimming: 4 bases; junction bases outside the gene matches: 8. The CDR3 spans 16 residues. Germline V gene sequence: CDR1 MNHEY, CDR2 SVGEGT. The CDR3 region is CASSSGTGDLTGELFF. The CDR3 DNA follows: TGTGCCAGCAGCTCCGGGACAGGGGACCTCACCGGGGAGCTGTTTTTT.

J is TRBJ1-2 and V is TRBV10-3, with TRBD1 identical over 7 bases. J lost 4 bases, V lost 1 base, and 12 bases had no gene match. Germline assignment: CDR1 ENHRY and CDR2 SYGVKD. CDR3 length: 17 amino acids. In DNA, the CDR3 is TGTGCCATCAGTGAGTTCCCAGGGGGAGAACGGACCTATGGCTACACCTTC. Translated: CAISEFPGGERTYGYTF.

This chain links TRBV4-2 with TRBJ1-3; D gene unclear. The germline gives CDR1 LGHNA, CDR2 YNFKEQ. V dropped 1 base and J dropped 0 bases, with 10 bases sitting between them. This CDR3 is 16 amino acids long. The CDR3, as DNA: TGTGCCAGCAGCCAAGGACAACGAAGCTCTGGAAACACCATATATTTT. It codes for CASSQGQRSSGNTIYF.

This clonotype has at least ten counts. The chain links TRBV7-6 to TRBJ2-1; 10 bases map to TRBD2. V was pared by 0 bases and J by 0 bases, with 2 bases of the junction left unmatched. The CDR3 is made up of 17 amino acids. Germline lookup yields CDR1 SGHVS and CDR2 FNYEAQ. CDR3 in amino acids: CASSLAPSGGSYNEQFF. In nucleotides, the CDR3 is TGTGCCAGCAGCTTAGCGCCTAGCGGGGGCTCCTACAATGAGCAGTTCTTC.

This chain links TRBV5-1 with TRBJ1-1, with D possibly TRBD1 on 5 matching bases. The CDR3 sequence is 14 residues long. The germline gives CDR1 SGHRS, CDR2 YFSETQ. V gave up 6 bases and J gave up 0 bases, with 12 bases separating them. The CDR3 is CASTAGVLNTEAFF. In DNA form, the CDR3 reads TGCGCCAGCACCGCGGGGGTGTTGAACACTGAAGCTTTCTTT. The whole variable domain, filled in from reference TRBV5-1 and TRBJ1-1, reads KAGVTQTPRYLIKTRGQQVTLSCSPISGHRSVSWYQQTPGQGLQFLFEYFSETQRNKGNFPGRFSGRQFSNSRSEMNVSTLELGDSALYLCASTAGVLNTEAFFGQGTRLTVV.

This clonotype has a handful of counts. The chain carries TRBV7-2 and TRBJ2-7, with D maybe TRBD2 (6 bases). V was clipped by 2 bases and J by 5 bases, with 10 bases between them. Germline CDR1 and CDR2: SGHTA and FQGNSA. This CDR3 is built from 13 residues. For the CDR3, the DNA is TGTGCCAGCAGCTTACAGAGGAGGGACGAGCAGTACGTC. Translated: CASSLQRRDEQYV.

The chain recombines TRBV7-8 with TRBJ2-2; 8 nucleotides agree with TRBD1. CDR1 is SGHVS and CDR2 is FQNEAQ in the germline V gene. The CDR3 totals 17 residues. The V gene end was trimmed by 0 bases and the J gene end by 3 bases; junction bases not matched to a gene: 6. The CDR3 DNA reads TGTGCCAGCAGCTTAGCATTTCCGGGACAGGACACCGGGGAGCTGTTTTTT. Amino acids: CASSLAFPGQDTGELFF.

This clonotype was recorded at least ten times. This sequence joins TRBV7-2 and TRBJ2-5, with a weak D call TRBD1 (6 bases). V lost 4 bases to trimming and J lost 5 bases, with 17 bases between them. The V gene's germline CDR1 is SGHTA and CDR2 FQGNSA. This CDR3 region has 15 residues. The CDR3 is CASSSGYRVRETQYF. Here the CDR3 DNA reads TGTGCCAGCAGCTCCGGATACAGGGTTCGGGAGACCCAGTACTTC.

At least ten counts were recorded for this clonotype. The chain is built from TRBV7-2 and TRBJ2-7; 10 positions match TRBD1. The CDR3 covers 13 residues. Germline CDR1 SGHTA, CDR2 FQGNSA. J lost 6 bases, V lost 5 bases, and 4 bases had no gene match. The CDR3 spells CASSSGQGGEQYV. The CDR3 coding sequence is TGTGCCAGCAGCAGCGGACAGGGGGGCGAGCAGTACGTC.

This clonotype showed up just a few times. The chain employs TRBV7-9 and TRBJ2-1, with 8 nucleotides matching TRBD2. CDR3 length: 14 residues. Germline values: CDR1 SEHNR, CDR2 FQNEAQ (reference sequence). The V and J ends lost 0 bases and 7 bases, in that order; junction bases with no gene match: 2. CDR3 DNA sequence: TGTGCCAGCAGCTTAGCGATAGCGGGGAATGAGCAGTTCTTC. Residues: CASSLAIAGNEQFF.

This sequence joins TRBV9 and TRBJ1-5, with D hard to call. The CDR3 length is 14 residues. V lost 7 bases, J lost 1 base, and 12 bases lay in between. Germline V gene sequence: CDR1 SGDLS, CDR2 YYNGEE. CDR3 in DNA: TGTGCCAGCTCAGAAGGTCTGAGCAATCAGCCCCAGCATTTT. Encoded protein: CASSEGLSNQPQHF.

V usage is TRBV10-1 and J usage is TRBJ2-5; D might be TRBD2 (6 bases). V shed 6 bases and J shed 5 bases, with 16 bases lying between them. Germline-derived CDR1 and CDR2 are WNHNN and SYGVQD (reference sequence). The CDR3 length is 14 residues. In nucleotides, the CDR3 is TGCGCCAGCAGAGCCCCCCTAGGAGGGGAGACCCAGTACTTC. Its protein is CASRAPLGGETQYF.

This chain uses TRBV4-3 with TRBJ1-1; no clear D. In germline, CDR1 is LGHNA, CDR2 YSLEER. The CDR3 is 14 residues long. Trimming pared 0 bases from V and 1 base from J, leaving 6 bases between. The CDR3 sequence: CASSQDFGNTEAFF. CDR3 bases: TGCGCCAGCAGCCAAGATTTTGGGAACACTGAAGCTTTCTTT.

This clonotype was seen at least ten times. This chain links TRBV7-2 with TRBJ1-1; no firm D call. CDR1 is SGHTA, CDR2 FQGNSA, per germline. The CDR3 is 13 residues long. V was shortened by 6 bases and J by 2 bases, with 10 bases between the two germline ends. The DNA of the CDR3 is TGTGCCAGCAGGTTTGGCAGTAACACTGAAGCTTTCTTT. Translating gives CASRFGSNTEAFF. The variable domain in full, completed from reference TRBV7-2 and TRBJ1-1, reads GAGVSQSPSNKVTEKGKDVELRCDPISGHTALYWYRQSLGQGLEFLIYFQGNSAPDKSGLPSDRFSAERTGGSVSTLTIQRTQQEDSAVYLCASRFGSNTEAFFGQGTRLTVV.